The next 3 T cell receptor beta chains were all read from a single sample in a study of blood T cell repertoires in COVID-19. Some clones are missing from TCRdb's copy, which holds only in-frame ones; the method was immunoSEQ multiplex PCR. Of roughly 570,000 clones in the sample, about 89% were seen once. Sequencing was performed on peripheral blood. These receptors were obtained from a woman aged 45-60 years with COVID-19, enrolled during active disease.

The genes are TRBV7-3 and TRBJ2-3; a possible D gene is TRBD2 (6 bases). The CDR3 loop spans 15 amino acids. Germline V gives CDR1 SGHTA, CDR2 FQGTGA. Trimming cost V 3 bases and J 1 base, with 11 bases left between them. DNA of the CDR3: TGTGCCAGCAGCTTTGGAGGGTTTGGCACAGATACGCAGTATTTT. It codes for CASSFGGFGTDTQYF. The complete variable domain, with remaining parts taken from reference TRBV7-3 and TRBJ2-3, reads GAGVSQTPSNKVTEKGKYVELRCDPISGHTALYWYRQSLGQGPEFLIYFQGTGAADDSGLPNDRFFAVRPEGSVSTLKIQRTERGDSAVYLCASSFGGFGTDTQYFGPGTRLTVL.

The chain employs TRBV4-1 and TRBJ2-7, with D tentatively TRBD1 (6 bases). Between the trimmed V and J ends, which lost 3 bases and 7 bases, there was a span of 19 bases. Germline-derived CDR1 and CDR2 are MGHRA and YSYEKL. This CDR3 has 15 amino acids. This CDR3 reads CASSHPLQGSGEQYF. CDR3 sequence (DNA): TGCGCCAGCAGCCATCCCTTACAGGGAAGCGGAGAGCAGTACTTC.

The chain joins TRBV11-2 to TRBJ2-7, with 8 bases identical to TRBD2. Germline assignment: CDR1 SGHAT and CDR2 FQNNGV. The CDR3 has 15 amino acids. With 2 bases clipped from V and 2 bases from J, the junction kept 5 bases outside the gene matches. The CDR3 bases are TGTGCCAGCAGCTTACAGCGGGGGACCGCCTACGAGCAGTACTTC. Amino acids: CASSLQRGTAYEQYF.